This T cell receptor beta chain was observed in a study of CXCR3-negative and CXCR3-positive naive CD8 T cells. Findings and caveats of the study: For CXCR3-positive naive cells, TRB CDR3s were more hydrophobic than those of CXCR3-negative naive cells.

Note on this clonotype: Its cognate antigen is unknown.

UMI-labeled TRB cDNA libraries were prepared by 5' RACE. TCRdb reanalyzed the 5' RACE reads, giving one entry per CDR3 protein sequence and no DNA. This sample's table reports about 150,000 distinct CDR3 sequences. Per the germline V gene, CDR1 is SGHDN and CDR2 is FVKESK. CDR3 size: 17 residues. This chain links TRBV14 with TRBJ2-5; TCRdb selects TRBD2, and the lack of DNA leaves this call unchecked. The receptor comes from a human donor in good health. Some clones in this sample may be carry-over from other donors' samples. Specimen: naive CXCR3+ CD8+ T cells from blood. As to subset: CD45RO-CCR7+CD27+CD95- naive CD8+ T cells expressing CXCR3 (TNR3+). CDR3 sequence: CASSQGSGGGALETQYF.